These T cell receptor beta chains were read from a single sample in a study of blood T cell repertoires in COVID-19. Repertoires were generated with immunoSEQ multiplex PCR, while TCRdb's copy carries only in-frame clones and drops some. The table includes 280,000 or so clones, less than 90% detected once. The sample taken for sequencing was peripheral blood. These receptors all stem from a human donor in a cohort sampled during active COVID-19. The CDR3 runs from the conserved cysteine through the conserved F or W. Fields, in order: CDR3 protein, CDR3 DNA, D gene, clone size, V gene, J gene. A D gene is named only where the DNA matches it firmly. The size field is filled for only some rows; it gives once, few, many or a size class.

CDR3: CASSPRGRGGRDATIYF
DNA: TGTGCCAGCAGTCCCCGAGGGAGGGGTGGACGGGACGCGACCATATATTTT
D: .
size: .
V: TRBV28
J: TRBJ1-3

CDR3: CAVQGGHLSYDTQYF
DNA: TGTGCCGTACAGGGCGGGCACCTAAGCTATGATACGCAGTATTTT
D: .
size: .
V: TRBV7-2
J: TRBJ2-3

CDR3: CAWSGTAGYNEQFF
DNA: TGTGCCTGGAGTGGGACAGCAGGCTACAATGAGCAGTTCTTC
D: .
size: .
V: TRBV30
J: TRBJ2-1

CDR3: CASSPRRGRGFTDTQYF
DNA: TGTGCCAGCAGCCCCCGTAGGGGGAGGGGTTTCACAGATACGCAGTATTTT
D: .
size: .
V: TRBV7-2
J: TRBJ2-3

CDR3: CASSFESLEKFF
DNA: TGTGCCAGCAGCTTTGAGTCCCTTGAAAAGTTCTTC
D: .
size: few
V: TRBV7-9
J: TRBJ2-1

CDR3: CASSLDRNYGYTF
DNA: TGTGCCAGCAGTCTGGACAGAAACTATGGCTACACCTTC
D: .
size: .
V: TRBV12-3/TRBV12-4
J: TRBJ1-2

CDR3: CASSPGLAGVETQYF
DNA: TGTGCCAGCTCACCTGGACTAGCGGGAGTGGAGACCCAGTACTTC
D: TRBD2
size: .
V: TRBV18
J: TRBJ2-5

CDR3: CASVLKTGVSYEQYF
DNA: TGTGCCAGCGTCCTGAAAACAGGGGTCTCCTACGAGCAGTACTTC
D: TRBD1
size: .
V: TRBV27
J: TRBJ2-7

CDR3: CASSPGTSGDLEQFF
DNA: TGCGCCAGCAGCCCCGGGACTAGCGGGGATCTTGAGCAGTTCTTC
D: TRBD2
size: .
V: TRBV4-1
J: TRBJ2-1

CDR3: CASSSVGGSSYEQYF
DNA: TGTGCCAGCAGTTCCGTCGGAGGTAGCTCCTACGAGCAGTACTTC
D: .
size: few
V: TRBV6-2/TRBV6-3
J: TRBJ2-7

CDR3: CASSLRQDTYGYTF
DNA: TGTGCCAGCAGCTTGCGACAGGATACCTATGGCTACACCTTC
D: .
size: .
V: TRBV5-6
J: TRBJ1-2

CDR3: CASSHRTGGLDGYTF
DNA: TGTGCCAGCAGCCATAGGACAGGCGGGTTGGATGGCTACACCTTC
D: TRBD1
size: .
V: TRBV3-1/TRBV3-2
J: TRBJ1-2

CDR3: CASSPGVGRGLMNTEAFF
DNA: TGTGCCAGCAGCCCCGGGGTAGGCAGGGGGCTCATGAACACTGAAGCTTTCTTT
D: TRBD1
size: .
V: TRBV9
J: TRBJ1-1

CDR3: CASSPGTGLYEQYF
DNA: TGTGCCAGCAGTCCCGGGACAGGCCTCTACGAGCAGTACTTC
D: TRBD1
size: .
V: TRBV6-5
J: TRBJ2-7

CDR3: CASRPQAGDTGELFF
DNA: TGTGCCAGCAGACCTCAAGCGGGAGACACCGGGGAGCTGTTTTTT
D: TRBD2
size: .
V: TRBV6-6
J: TRBJ2-2

CDR3: CAWGRDRVRSGANVLTF
DNA: TGTGCCTGGGGCAGGGACAGGGTACGGTCTGGGGCCAACGTCCTGACTTTC
D: TRBD1
size: few
V: TRBV30
J: TRBJ2-6

CDR3: CASSRPGTYQETQYF
DNA: TGTGCCAGCAGCCGTCCCGGGACATATCAAGAGACCCAGTACTTC
D: .
size: .
V: TRBV7-2
J: TRBJ2-5

CDR3: CASRRTGGSREQYF
DNA: TGCGCCAGCAGGAGGACAGGGGGATCCAGGGAGCAGTACTTC
D: TRBD1
size: .
V: TRBV5-1
J: TRBJ2-7

CDR3: CASSQGTGGLGTEAFF
DNA: TGCGCCAGCAGCCAAGGGACAGGGGGGCTGGGCACTGAAGCTTTCTTT
D: TRBD1
size: .
V: TRBV4-3
J: TRBJ1-1

CDR3: CATSDSSGRSVDEQFF
DNA: TGTGCCACCAGTGATTCTAGCGGGAGGTCTGTAGATGAGCAGTTCTTC
D: TRBD2
size: .
V: TRBV24-1
J: TRBJ2-1

CDR3: CASSSSRTPLNIQYF
DNA: TGTGCCAGCAGTTCTTCTCGGACACCCTTAAACATTCAGTACTTC
D: .
size: .
V: TRBV28
J: TRBJ2-4

CDR3: CASTITSGEGIAEAFF
DNA: TGTGCCAGCACCATCACCTCCGGGGAGGGAATCGCTGAAGCTTTCTTT
D: .
size: once
V: TRBV2
J: TRBJ1-1

CDR3: CAISDRETDTQYF
DNA: TGTGCCATCAGTGACCGAGAGACAGATACGCAGTATTTT
D: .
size: .
V: TRBV10-3
J: TRBJ2-3

CDR3: CASSQDVGGLGYGYTF
DNA: TGTGCCAGCAGCCAAGACGTCGGAGGGTTGGGCTATGGCTACACCTTC
D: .
size: .
V: TRBV4-2
J: TRBJ1-2

CDR3: CASSFGRNTEAFF
DNA: TGTGCCAGCAGCTTTGGTAGGAACACTGAAGCTTTCTTT
D: .
size: .
V: TRBV7-2
J: TRBJ1-1

CDR3: CASSQDQTSAAYEQYF
DNA: TGCGCCAGCAGCCAAGATCAAACTAGCGCTGCCTACGAGCAGTACTTC
D: TRBD2
size: .
V: TRBV4-1
J: TRBJ2-7

CDR3: CASSLAAVTRRGPSYGYTF
DNA: TGCGCCAGCAGCTTGGCCGCTGTTACTCGGCGGGGCCCCAGCTATGGCTACACCTTC
D: .
size: .
V: TRBV5-1
J: TRBJ1-2

CDR3: CASRASNTGELFF
DNA: TGTGCCAGTCGGGCTAGCAACACCGGGGAGCTGTTTTTT
D: .
size: .
V: TRBV7-2
J: TRBJ2-2

CDR3: CASSTPGLLRGQFF
DNA: TGTGCCAGCAGCACCCCGGGACTCCTACGGGGGCAGTTCTTC
D: .
size: once
V: TRBV7-2
J: TRBJ2-1

CDR3: CASSPMANQPQHF
DNA: TGTGCCAGCAGCCCCATGGCAAATCAGCCCCAGCATTTT
D: .
size: few
V: TRBV12-3/TRBV12-4
J: TRBJ1-5

CDR3: CASSLQLAGDEQFF
DNA: TGTGCCAGCAGCTTACAACTAGCTGGGGATGAGCAGTTCTTC
D: .
size: .
V: TRBV7-2
J: TRBJ2-1

CDR3: CASSLIQETQYF
DNA: TGTGCCAGCAGCCTAATCCAAGAGACCCAGTACTTC
D: .
size: .
V: TRBV14
J: TRBJ2-5

CDR3: CASRATRFETQYF
DNA: TGTGCCAGCAGGGCAACTAGATTCGAGACCCAGTACTTC
D: .
size: .
V: TRBV6-5
J: TRBJ2-5

CDR3: CASSLGGLAAPDEQFF
DNA: TGTGCCAGCAGCCTGGGGGGACTAGCGGCCCCGGACGAGCAGTTCTTC
D: TRBD2
size: few
V: TRBV7-3
J: TRBJ2-1

CDR3: CASKTVGGINYGYTF
DNA: TGTGCCAGCAAGACGGTCGGGGGAATCAACTATGGCTACACCTTC
D: .
size: .
V: TRBV6-5
J: TRBJ1-2

CDR3: CASTTHDRVRSEQYF
DNA: TGTGCCAGCACCACACACGACAGGGTGCGCTCCGAGCAGTACTTC
D: TRBD1
size: .
V: TRBV11-2
J: TRBJ2-7

CDR3: CASSPQRMEKLFF
DNA: TGTGCCAGCTCACCCCAGAGGATGGAAAAACTGTTTTTT
D: .
size: .
V: TRBV18
J: TRBJ1-4

CDR3: CSTKNTEAFF
DNA: TGCAGTACAAAGAACACTGAAGCTTTCTTT
D: .
size: .
V: TRBV20-1
J: TRBJ1-1

CDR3: CASSPSTDTQYF
DNA: TGTGCCAGCAGCCCTTCCACAGATACGCAGTATTTT
D: .
size: few
V: TRBV7-6
J: TRBJ2-3

CDR3: CASSDHGSNLAQYF
DNA: TGTGCCAGCAGTGACCACGGGAGTAATTTGGCGCAGTATTTT
D: .
size: many
V: TRBV6-1
J: TRBJ2-3

CDR3: CASSRAVSSNQPQHF
DNA: TGTGCCAGCAGCCGAGCGGTGTCGAGCAATCAGCCCCAGCATTTT
D: .
size: .
V: TRBV6-2/TRBV6-3
J: TRBJ1-5

CDR3: CASSLLQGDYGYTF
DNA: TGCGCCAGCAGCTTATTACAGGGGGACTATGGCTACACCTTC
D: TRBD1
size: .
V: TRBV5-1
J: TRBJ1-2

CDR3: CASSLALGAGANEKLFF
DNA: TGCGCCAGCAGCTTGGCCCTGGGGGCGGGGGCTAATGAAAAACTGTTTTTT
D: .
size: .
V: TRBV5-1
J: TRBJ1-4

CDR3: CASSYFGQGYTEAFF
DNA: TGTGCCAGCAGTTACTTTGGACAGGGCTACACTGAAGCTTTCTTT
D: TRBD1
size: once
V: TRBV6-5
J: TRBJ1-1

CDR3: CASSQDRWRSTEAFF
DNA: TGTGCCAGCAGCCAAGATCGGTGGAGGAGCACTGAAGCTTTCTTT
D: .
size: .
V: TRBV4-2
J: TRBJ1-1

CDR3: CASKAEGRNQPQHF
DNA: TGTGCCAGCAAGGCGGAGGGGCGCAATCAGCCCCAGCATTTT
D: .
size: .
V: TRBV2
J: TRBJ1-5

CDR3: CSVSEFRDREDF
DNA: TGCAGCGTCTCTGAGTTCCGGGACAGGGAAGACTTC
D: TRBD1
size: .
V: TRBV29-1
J: TRBJ2-7

CDR3: CASSFSGEGYTF
DNA: TGTGCCAGCAGCTTTTCAGGTGAAGGCTACACCTTC
D: .
size: .
V: TRBV7-9
J: TRBJ1-2

CDR3: CASSFDRVNEKLFF
DNA: TGTGCCAGCTCATTCGACAGGGTGAATGAAAAACTGTTTTTT
D: TRBD1
size: .
V: TRBV18
J: TRBJ1-4

CDR3: CASSSIDYYNEQFF
DNA: TGTGCCAGCAGTTCTATTGACTACTACAATGAGCAGTTCTTC
D: .
size: few
V: TRBV28
J: TRBJ2-1

CDR3: CASSRSEGQFF
DNA: TGTGCCAGCAGCCGTAGCGAGGGGCAGTTCTTC
D: .
size: .
V: TRBV3-1/TRBV3-2
J: TRBJ2-1

CDR3: CASSLSGTLSSYNEQFF
DNA: TGTGCCAGCAGCCTTAGCGGGACTCTAAGCTCCTACAATGAGCAGTTCTTC
D: TRBD2
size: .
V: TRBV9
J: TRBJ2-1

CDR3: CACGRGPGANVLTF
DNA: TGTGCCTGCGGGAGGGGTCCTGGGGCCAACGTCCTGACTTTC
D: TRBD2
size: once
V: TRBV30
J: TRBJ2-6

CDR3: CASSLNSNQPQHF
DNA: TGTGCCAGCAGTTTAAACAGTAATCAGCCCCAGCATTTT
D: .
size: .
V: TRBV12-3/TRBV12-4
J: TRBJ1-5

CDR3: CASSNTGDEQFF
DNA: TGTGCCAGCAGCAATACAGGGGATGAGCAGTTCTTC
D: TRBD1
size: .
V: TRBV12-3/TRBV12-4
J: TRBJ2-1

CDR3: CSARGDRDVLF
DNA: TGCAGTGCTAGAGGAGACAGGGATGTTCTCTTT
D: TRBD1
size: .
V: TRBV20-1
J: TRBJ1-1

CDR3: CASSPGQGNQPQHF
DNA: TGTGCCAGCTCACCAGGACAGGGTAATCAGCCCCAGCATTTT
D: TRBD1
size: once
V: TRBV18
J: TRBJ1-5

CDR3: CASSQPFYLGHTWTGYTF
DNA: TGTGCCAGCAGCCAACCCTTTTATCTGGGACACACCTGGACGGGCTACACCTTC
D: .
size: .
V: TRBV3-1/TRBV3-2
J: TRBJ1-2

CDR3: CASRQSSGSRSDTQYF
DNA: TGTGCCAGCAGGCAGTCTAGCGGGAGTAGATCAGATACGCAGTATTTT
D: TRBD2
size: .
V: TRBV2
J: TRBJ2-3